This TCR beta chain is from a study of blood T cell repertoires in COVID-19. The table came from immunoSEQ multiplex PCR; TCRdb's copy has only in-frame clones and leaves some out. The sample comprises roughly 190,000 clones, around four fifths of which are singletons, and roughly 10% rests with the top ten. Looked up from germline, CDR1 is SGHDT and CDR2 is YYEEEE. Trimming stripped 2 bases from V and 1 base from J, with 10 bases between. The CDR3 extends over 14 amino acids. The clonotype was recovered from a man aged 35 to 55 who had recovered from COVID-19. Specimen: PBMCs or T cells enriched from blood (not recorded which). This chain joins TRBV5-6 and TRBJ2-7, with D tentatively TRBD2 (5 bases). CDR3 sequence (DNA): TGTGCCAGCAGCTTCCTAACTAGGTCCTACGAGCAGTACTTC. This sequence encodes CASSFLTRSYEQYF.